This is a list of T cell receptor beta chains from one sample in a study of blood T cell repertoires in COVID-19. This table comes from immunoSEQ multiplex PCR, and its TCRdb copy is limited to in-frame clones, with some not included. The data contain 190,000 or so clones, 87% of them seen just once; the ten biggest clones take up approximately 2.2%. The sample taken for sequencing was PBMCs or T cells enriched from blood (not recorded which). The origin of the receptors is a woman aged 25 to 39 who had recovered from COVID-19. Each CDR3 is given with its conserved first and last residue. A D gene is named only where the DNA matches it firmly. Clone size is stated in some rows and not others, as once, few, many or a class when expanded.

D gene: .
J gene: TRBJ1-2
clone size: .
V gene: TRBV29-1
CDR3 protein: CSVEDAAGHTF
CDR3 DNA: TGCAGCGTTGAAGATGCGGCAGGGCACACCTTC

D gene: .
J gene: TRBJ2-3
clone size: .
V gene: TRBV5-8
CDR3 protein: CASSLVGEDTQYF
CDR3 DNA: TGTGCCAGCAGCTTAGTCGGAGAGGATACGCAGTATTTT

D gene: TRBD2
J gene: TRBJ2-5
clone size: .
V gene: TRBV3-1/TRBV3-2
CDR3 protein: CASSQSPGGSQETQYF
CDR3 DNA: TGTGCCAGCAGCCAGAGTCCGGGAGGTAGCCAAGAGACCCAGTACTTC

D gene: TRBD1
J gene: TRBJ1-1
clone size: .
V gene: TRBV4-1
CDR3 protein: CASGDRIGTEAFF
CDR3 DNA: TGCGCCAGCGGGGACAGGATTGGGACTGAAGCTTTCTTT

D gene: .
J gene: TRBJ2-7
clone size: .
V gene: TRBV6-1
CDR3 protein: CASSERRPGGSYEQYF
CDR3 DNA: TGTGCCAGCAGTGAAAGGCGGCCGGGTGGGTCCTACGAGCAGTACTTC

D gene: TRBD2
J gene: TRBJ2-7
clone size: .
V gene: TRBV6-4
CDR3 protein: CASSTAGLAGGPGYEQYF
CDR3 DNA: TGTGCCAGCAGTACCGCGGGACTAGCGGGGGGGCCAGGCTACGAGCAGTACTTC

D gene: TRBD1
J gene: TRBJ2-5
clone size: .
V gene: TRBV7-2
CDR3 protein: CASSLSGTGGWTQYF
CDR3 DNA: TGTGCCAGCAGCCTAAGCGGGACAGGGGGTTGGACCCAGTACTTC

D gene: .
J gene: TRBJ2-3
clone size: many
V gene: TRBV19
CDR3 protein: CASSFLRVKGGVSTTQYF
CDR3 DNA: TGTGCCAGTAGCTTTTTACGGGTGAAGGGCGGGGTGTCGACTACGCAGTATTTT

D gene: TRBD1
J gene: TRBJ2-2
clone size: .
V gene: TRBV19
CDR3 protein: CASMWQAGQENTGELFF
CDR3 DNA: TGTGCCAGTATGTGGCAGGCGGGACAGGAGAACACCGGGGAGCTGTTTTTT

D gene: .
J gene: TRBJ2-2
clone size: once
V gene: TRBV15
CDR3 protein: CATNRNTGELFF
CDR3 DNA: TGTGCCACTAACAGGAACACCGGGGAGCTGTTTTTT

D gene: .
J gene: TRBJ1-5
clone size: few
V gene: TRBV28
CDR3 protein: CASTDSGYQPQHF
CDR3 DNA: TGTGCCAGCACGGACAGTGGCTATCAGCCCCAGCATTTT

D gene: TRBD1
J gene: TRBJ1-4
clone size: .
V gene: TRBV27
CDR3 protein: CASSSTPPIRQGEGRKLFF
CDR3 DNA: TGTGCCAGCAGTTCTACCCCTCCCATAAGACAGGGCGAGGGTAGGAAACTGTTTTTT

D gene: TRBD2
J gene: TRBJ2-1
clone size: .
V gene: TRBV11-3
CDR3 protein: CTSSLLGGRGGEQFF
CDR3 DNA: TGTACCAGCAGCTTGCTGGGCGGGAGAGGTGGTGAGCAGTTCTTC

D gene: TRBD2
J gene: TRBJ2-3
clone size: .
V gene: TRBV6-1
CDR3 protein: CASSEAGGGEGTDTQYF
CDR3 DNA: TGTGCCAGCAGTGAAGCCGGCGGGGGGGAGGGCACAGATACGCAGTATTTT

D gene: .
J gene: TRBJ1-2
clone size: .
V gene: TRBV11-2
CDR3 protein: CASSRGTGTGYTF
CDR3 DNA: TGTGCCAGCAGCCGCGGGACCGGCACTGGCTACACCTTC

D gene: TRBD1
J gene: TRBJ1-1
clone size: .
V gene: TRBV9
CDR3 protein: CASSARGAATEAFF
CDR3 DNA: TGTGCCAGCAGCGCCAGGGGGGCGGCCACTGAAGCTTTCTTT

D gene: .
J gene: TRBJ1-1
clone size: once
V gene: TRBV19
CDR3 protein: CASRLESQNTEAFF
CDR3 DNA: TGTGCCAGTAGACTGGAGTCGCAGAACACTGAAGCTTTCTTT

D gene: TRBD2
J gene: TRBJ2-7
clone size: .
V gene: TRBV12-5
CDR3 protein: CASGLVGAGAYEQYF
CDR3 DNA: TGTGCTAGTGGTTTGGTAGGAGCGGGGGCATACGAGCAGTACTTC

D gene: TRBD1
J gene: TRBJ1-2
clone size: once
V gene: TRBV2
CDR3 protein: CARWGQGPNYGYTF
CDR3 DNA: TGTGCCAGATGGGGACAGGGCCCAAACTATGGCTACACCTTC

D gene: .
J gene: TRBJ1-6
clone size: .
V gene: TRBV30
CDR3 protein: CAWIPGRGYSPLHF
CDR3 DNA: TGTGCCTGGATTCCGGGCAGGGGTTATTCACCCCTCCACTTT

D gene: TRBD2
J gene: TRBJ2-1
clone size: .
V gene: TRBV25-1
CDR3 protein: CASSEFGGNNEQFF
CDR3 DNA: TGTGCCAGCAGTGAATTCGGGGGGAACAATGAGCAGTTCTTC

D gene: .
J gene: TRBJ2-7
clone size: .
V gene: TRBV11-2
CDR3 protein: CASSRPTGDREQYF
CDR3 DNA: TGTGCCAGCAGCCGCCCTACGGGAGACCGCGAGCAGTACTTC

D gene: .
J gene: TRBJ1-2
clone size: .
V gene: TRBV2
CDR3 protein: CASIQNYGYTF
CDR3 DNA: TGTGCCAGCATTCAGAACTATGGCTACACCTTC

D gene: TRBD1
J gene: TRBJ2-1
clone size: once
V gene: TRBV5-1
CDR3 protein: CASSFLPDRGDEQFF
CDR3 DNA: TGCGCCAGCAGCTTCCTCCCGGACAGGGGGGATGAGCAGTTCTTC

D gene: TRBD2
J gene: TRBJ2-1
clone size: .
V gene: TRBV6-2/TRBV6-3
CDR3 protein: CASSQNGAGGNEQFF
CDR3 DNA: TGTGCCAGCAGCCAAAACGGAGCGGGGGGGAATGAGCAGTTCTTC

D gene: TRBD1
J gene: TRBJ2-7
clone size: .
V gene: TRBV23-1
CDR3 protein: CASSQSNRGRTYEQYF
CDR3 DNA: TGCGCCAGCAGTCAATCGAACAGGGGCCGCACCTACGAGCAGTACTTC

D gene: .
J gene: TRBJ2-7
clone size: .
V gene: TRBV5-4
CDR3 protein: CASSLASGVYEQYF
CDR3 DNA: TGTGCCAGCAGCTTGGCCTCAGGGGTCTACGAGCAGTACTTC

D gene: .
J gene: TRBJ2-4
clone size: .
V gene: TRBV30
CDR3 protein: CAWSNGEIAKNIQYF
CDR3 DNA: TGTGCCTGGAGTAATGGGGAGATAGCCAAAAACATTCAGTACTTC

D gene: .
J gene: TRBJ2-7
clone size: .
V gene: TRBV24-1
CDR3 protein: CATSDRDIYEQYF
CDR3 DNA: TGTGCCACCAGTGACCGGGACATATACGAGCAGTACTTC

D gene: TRBD2
J gene: TRBJ2-1
clone size: .
V gene: TRBV2
CDR3 protein: CASSEVRASGRYEGSVF
CDR3 DNA: TGTGCCAGCAGTGAAGTCAGGGCTAGCGGGAGGTATGAGGGTTCGGTCTTC

D gene: TRBD1
J gene: TRBJ1-1
clone size: .
V gene: TRBV13
CDR3 protein: CASSLGQGAVSTTEAFF
CDR3 DNA: TGTGCCAGCAGCTTGGGACAGGGGGCTGTATCGACCACTGAAGCTTTCTTT

D gene: TRBD2
J gene: TRBJ2-1
clone size: .
V gene: TRBV5-1
CDR3 protein: CASSSGLAAYNEQFF
CDR3 DNA: TGCGCCAGCAGCTCCGGACTAGCGGCCTACAATGAGCAGTTCTTC

D gene: .
J gene: TRBJ2-7
clone size: .
V gene: TRBV10-3
CDR3 protein: CAISESGGIYEQYF
CDR3 DNA: TGTGCCATCAGTGAGTCCGGGGGAATCTACGAGCAGTACTTC

D gene: .
J gene: TRBJ1-6
clone size: .
V gene: TRBV4-2
CDR3 protein: CASSPRSYNSPLHF
CDR3 DNA: TGTGCCAGCAGCCCCCGGTCCTATAATTCACCCCTCCACTTT

D gene: TRBD1
J gene: TRBJ2-1
clone size: .
V gene: TRBV27
CDR3 protein: CASSLDRGSYNEQFF
CDR3 DNA: TGTGCCAGCAGTCTCGACAGGGGCAGCTACAATGAGCAGTTCTTC

D gene: .
J gene: TRBJ1-2
clone size: .
V gene: TRBV7-3
CDR3 protein: CASRPDSHYGYTF
CDR3 DNA: TGTGCCAGCAGACCGGACAGCCACTATGGCTACACCTTC

D gene: TRBD1
J gene: TRBJ2-7
clone size: .
V gene: TRBV5-5
CDR3 protein: CASSLQGNLYEQYF
CDR3 DNA: TGTGCCAGCAGCTTACAGGGGAATCTCTACGAGCAGTACTTC

D gene: .
J gene: TRBJ2-7
clone size: .
V gene: TRBV10-3
CDR3 protein: CAISENRLPRTEQYF
CDR3 DNA: TGTGCCATCAGTGAGAACAGGCTACCGAGAACCGAGCAGTACTTC

D gene: .
J gene: TRBJ2-3
clone size: few
V gene: TRBV4-2
CDR3 protein: CASSLDSGTQYF
CDR3 DNA: TGTGCCAGCAGCCTCGACTCGGGTACGCAGTATTTT

D gene: .
J gene: TRBJ1-4
clone size: .
V gene: TRBV19
CDR3 protein: CASSTLDSGGEKLFF
CDR3 DNA: TGTGCCAGTAGTACTTTGGACAGCGGGGGTGAAAAACTGTTTTTT

D gene: TRBD1
J gene: TRBJ1-2
clone size: .
V gene: TRBV27
CDR3 protein: CASSQSTGGNYGYTF
CDR3 DNA: TGTGCCAGCAGTCAATCAACAGGGGGTAACTATGGCTACACCTTC

D gene: TRBD1
J gene: TRBJ1-2
clone size: .
V gene: TRBV28
CDR3 protein: CASRSLGTDYGYTF
CDR3 DNA: TGTGCCAGCAGGAGTTTGGGGACAGACTATGGCTACACCTTC

D gene: TRBD2
J gene: TRBJ2-7
clone size: few
V gene: TRBV6-1
CDR3 protein: CASSESSGSSYEQYF
CDR3 DNA: TGTGCCAGCAGTGAGAGTAGCGGGTCCTCCTACGAGCAGTACTTC

D gene: .
J gene: TRBJ1-6
clone size: .
V gene: TRBV18
CDR3 protein: CASSPERDSPLHF
CDR3 DNA: TGTGCCAGCTCACCAGAGCGGGACTCACCCCTCCACTTT

D gene: .
J gene: TRBJ2-7
clone size: .
V gene: TRBV28
CDR3 protein: CASSLHAQGDEQYF
CDR3 DNA: TGTGCCAGCAGTTTACACGCTCAAGGAGACGAGCAGTACTTC

D gene: TRBD1
J gene: TRBJ1-4
clone size: once
V gene: TRBV28
CDR3 protein: CASSGDRRKEKLFF
CDR3 DNA: TGTGCCAGCAGTGGGGACAGGCGGAAGGAAAAACTGTTTTTT

D gene: TRBD2
J gene: TRBJ2-3
clone size: .
V gene: TRBV7-2
CDR3 protein: CASSLDNSGPDTQYF
CDR3 DNA: TGTGCCAGCAGCTTAGATAATAGCGGGCCAGATACGCAGTATTTT

D gene: TRBD1
J gene: TRBJ2-1
clone size: .
V gene: TRBV24-1
CDR3 protein: CATSDQGQGAYNEQFF
CDR3 DNA: TGTGCCACCAGTGACCAAGGACAGGGGGCTTACAATGAGCAGTTCTTC

D gene: .
J gene: TRBJ1-4
clone size: .
V gene: TRBV11-2
CDR3 protein: CASSLEVSRGGLFF
CDR3 DNA: TGTGCCAGCAGCTTAGAAGTATCTAGGGGTGGGCTGTTTTTT

D gene: .
J gene: TRBJ1-2
clone size: .
V gene: TRBV7-3
CDR3 protein: CASSYSGRTNYGYTF
CDR3 DNA: TGTGCCAGCAGCTATTCGGGGAGGACTAACTATGGCTACACCTTC

D gene: .
J gene: TRBJ1-1
clone size: few
V gene: TRBV12-3/TRBV12-4
CDR3 protein: CASSGAGTEAFF
CDR3 DNA: TGTGCCAGCAGTGGTGCAGGCACTGAAGCTTTCTTT

D gene: .
J gene: TRBJ1-4
clone size: .
V gene: TRBV4-2
CDR3 protein: CASSQEVESANEKLFF
CDR3 DNA: TGTGCCAGCAGCCAAGAAGTGGAGTCGGCTAATGAAAAACTGTTTTTT

D gene: .
J gene: TRBJ2-7
clone size: once
V gene: TRBV6-5
CDR3 protein: CASSTGDGSLEQYF
CDR3 DNA: TGTGCCAGCAGTACGGGGGACGGATCTCTGGAGCAGTACTTC

D gene: .
J gene: TRBJ1-1
clone size: few
V gene: TRBV18
CDR3 protein: CASSPRQNTEAFF
CDR3 DNA: TGTGCCAGCTCACCACGGCAGAACACTGAAGCTTTCTTT

D gene: .
J gene: TRBJ2-7
clone size: .
V gene: TRBV20-1
CDR3 protein: CSASSQNEQYF
CDR3 DNA: TGCAGTGCTAGCTCACAGAACGAGCAGTACTTC

D gene: .
J gene: TRBJ1-4
clone size: .
V gene: TRBV21-1
CDR3 protein: CASSTGGTVATNEKLFF
CDR3 DNA: TGTGCCAGCAGCACCGGAGGGACGGTTGCAACTAATGAAAAACTGTTTTTT

D gene: .
J gene: TRBJ2-1
clone size: .
V gene: TRBV7-9
CDR3 protein: CASSLGLVGEQFF
CDR3 DNA: TGTGCCAGCAGCTTAGGACTAGTGGGCGAGCAGTTCTTC